These T cell receptor beta chains were read from a single sample in a study of blood T cell repertoires in COVID-19. Sequencing was performed with immunoSEQ multiplex PCR; in TCRdb, only in-frame clones are kept and a portion is missing. Of 300,000 to 400,000 clones in the sample, approximately 88% were seen once. The sequenced material came from PBMCs or T cells enriched from blood (not recorded which). These receptors were obtained from a young woman with acute COVID-19. Each CDR3 is given with its conserved first and last residue. The order of the fields is V gene, CDR3 length, D gene, clone size, J gene, CDR3 protein, CDR3 DNA. A D gene is named only where the DNA matches it firmly. The size entry is marked missing in some rows and otherwise reads once, few, many or a size class.

>TRBV6-2/TRBV6-3|17|TRBD2|.|TRBJ2-7
CASSYWLGGRSSYEQYF
TGTGCCAGCAGTTACTGGCTAGGCGGGAGAAGCTCCTACGAGCAGTACTTC
>TRBV5-1|14|TRBD1|.|TRBJ1-4
CASSSDRANEKLFF
TGCGCCAGCAGCTCGGACAGGGCAAATGAAAAACTGTTTTTT
>TRBV9|15|.|.|TRBJ2-7
CASSPFLLSSYEQYF
TGTGCCAGCAGCCCCTTCCTCCTTAGTTCCTACGAGCAGTACTTC
>TRBV3-1/TRBV3-2|15|TRBD1|.|TRBJ1-1
CASSPLQGPLTEAFF
TGTGCCAGCAGCCCGTTACAGGGGCCCCTGACTGAAGCTTTCTTT
>TRBV7-2|17|.|.|TRBJ1-6
CASSLRHRDSYNSPLHF
TGTGCCAGCAGTCTGCGCCACAGGGACTCCTATAATTCACCCCTCCACTTT
>TRBV20-1|14|TRBD1|.|TRBJ1-4
CSASRRTGGEKLFF
TGCAGTGCTAGTAGAAGGACAGGGGGTGAAAAACTGTTTTTT
>TRBV4-1|19|TRBD1|.|TRBJ1-3
CASSPGGGTGGLSGNTIYF
TGCGCCAGCAGCCCAGGTGGCGGGACAGGGGGCCTCTCTGGAAACACCATATATTTT
>TRBV5-5|19|TRBD1|.|TRBJ2-6
CASSLLTTGGGAGANVLTF
TGTGCCAGCAGCCTATTGACCACAGGGGGCGGGGCTGGGGCCAACGTCCTGACTTTC
>TRBV6-5|15|.|.|TRBJ1-3
CASSHLQGPGNTIYF
TGTGCCAGCAGTCATTTGCAGGGTCCTGGAAACACCATATATTTT
>TRBV30|13|.|.|TRBJ1-6
CAWTGAYNSPLHF
TGTGCCTGGACAGGGGCCTATAATTCACCCCTCCACTTT
>TRBV19|12|.|once|TRBJ1-1
CASRLQGTEAFF
TGTGCCAGTAGATTACAGGGCACTGAAGCTTTCTTT
>TRBV5-1|13|.|.|TRBJ2-5
CASSRGYQETQYF
TGCGCCAGCAGCCGAGGGTACCAAGAGACCCAGTACTTC
>TRBV6-4|17|TRBD2|.|TRBJ2-1
CTTSRLAGGQSYNEQFF
TGTACCACCTCGAGGCTAGCGGGGGGGCAGTCGTACAATGAGCAGTTCTTC
>TRBV10-2|15|.|.|TRBJ1-5
CASSESGRRDQPQHF
TGCGCCAGCAGTGAGTCGGGCAGGCGAGATCAGCCCCAGCATTTT
>TRBV24-1|15|.|.|TRBJ2-1
CATSDWDKVGYEQFF
TGTGCCACCAGTGATTGGGACAAAGTGGGCTATGAGCAGTTCTTC
>TRBV19|15|.|.|TRBJ1-4
CASSIITGGNEKLFF
TGTGCCAGTAGTATAATAACTGGCGGTAATGAAAAACTGTTTTTT
>TRBV7-3|13|.|.|TRBJ1-5
CASSFTMVQPQHF
TGTGCCAGCAGCTTCACTATGGTTCAGCCCCAGCATTTT
>TRBV4-1|17|.|.|TRBJ1-3
CASSQGEGGSKGNTIYF
TGCGCCAGCAGCCAAGGGGAGGGGGGATCGAAAGGAAACACCATATATTTT
>TRBV7-9|15|.|.|TRBJ1-1
CASSLGSREDTEAFF
TGTGCCAGCAGCTTGGGCTCAAGGGAGGACACTGAAGCTTTCTTT
>TRBV4-2|15|.|.|TRBJ1-2
CASSQVLVTNYGYTF
TGTGCCAGCAGCCAAGTCTTAGTGACTAACTATGGCTACACCTTC
>TRBV6-5|16|TRBD1|.|TRBJ2-1
CASSFTGTGKYNEQFF
TGTGCCAGCAGTTTCACCGGGACAGGGAAGTACAATGAGCAGTTCTTC
>TRBV7-9|15|TRBD1|once|TRBJ1-2
CASSLSGQGTYGYTF
TGTGCCAGCAGCTTAAGTGGACAGGGGACCTATGGCTACACCTTC
>TRBV7-3|13|.|.|TRBJ2-2
CASRPTSVGELFF
TGTGCCAGCAGACCCACTAGTGTCGGGGAGCTGTTTTTT
>TRBV5-1|15|.|.|TRBJ2-2
CASSLDPRGTGELFF
TGCGCCAGCAGCCTGGACCCAAGGGGGACCGGGGAGCTGTTTTTT
>TRBV29-1|12|.|once|TRBJ1-2
CSVPTGFQGYTF
TGCAGCGTTCCAACAGGGTTTCAGGGCTACACCTTC
>TRBV19|14|TRBD1|.|TRBJ2-3
CASRRDRGADTQYF
TGTGCCAGTAGGAGGGACAGAGGTGCAGATACGCAGTATTTT
>TRBV7-2|14|TRBD1|.|TRBJ2-1
CASSLGRGNNEQFF
TGTGCCAGCAGCTTGGGCAGGGGGAACAATGAGCAGTTCTTC
>TRBV6-5|16|TRBD1|once|TRBJ2-5
CASSYSDRVYQETQYF
TGTGCCAGCAGTTATTCGGACAGGGTGTACCAAGAGACCCAGTACTTC
>TRBV4-3|14|TRBD1|.|TRBJ1-2
CASSPGTGGSGYTF
TGCGCCAGCAGCCCCGGGACAGGGGGATCGGGCTACACCTTC
>TRBV21-1|16|.|.|TRBJ1-4
CASSEKITATNEKLFF
TGTGCCAGCAGCGAAAAAATCACGGCAACTAATGAAAAACTGTTTTTT
>TRBV6-7|14|TRBD1|.|TRBJ1-5
CASPSGGGDQPQHF
TGTGCCAGCCCTTCAGGGGGAGGAGATCAGCCCCAGCATTTT
>TRBV9|15|TRBD1|.|TRBJ1-2
CASSPQRGGDYGYTF
TGTGCCAGCAGCCCCCAGCGAGGGGGCGACTATGGCTACACCTTC
>TRBV14|15|TRBD1|.|TRBJ1-2
CASSPGTASNYGYTF
TGTGCCAGCAGCCCCGGGACAGCTTCTAACTATGGCTACACCTTC
>TRBV7-9|15|TRBD2|.|TRBJ2-1
CASSLVVAGGNEQFF
TGTGCCAGCAGCTTAGTGGTAGCGGGGGGCAATGAGCAGTTCTTC
>TRBV5-1|18|TRBD2|.|TRBJ2-5
CASRLGGGPTPLQETQYF
TGCGCCAGCCGACTCGGCGGGGGGCCAACGCCGCTCCAAGAGACCCAGTACTTC
>TRBV5-1|17|.|once|TRBJ1-5
CASSLDGPWGGGQPQHF
TGCGCCAGCAGCTTGGACGGACCCTGGGGGGGCGGTCAGCCCCAGCATTTT
>TRBV25-1|12|.|.|TRBJ1-4
CASSWGWEKLFF
TGTGCCAGCAGTTGGGGCTGGGAAAAACTGTTTTTT
>TRBV5-6|13|.|.|TRBJ1-2
CASSLGSDYGYTF
TGTGCCAGCAGCTTGGGTAGTGACTATGGCTACACCTTC
>TRBV7-9|16|.|.|TRBJ1-1
CASSLAPQGMNTEAFF
TGTGCCAGCAGCTTAGCCCCTCAGGGGATGAACACTGAAGCTTTCTTT
>TRBV11-2|14|TRBD1|.|TRBJ1-2
CASSLLDRDYGYTF
TGTGCCAGCAGCTTATTGGACAGGGACTATGGCTACACCTTC
>TRBV7-9|14|.|.|TRBJ1-1
CASSPQGLGTEAFF
TGTGCCAGCAGCCCCCAGGGATTGGGGACTGAAGCTTTCTTT
>TRBV19|14|.|.|TRBJ1-5
CASLPVWGGQPQHF
TGTGCCAGTTTGCCGGTTTGGGGCGGTCAGCCCCAGCATTTT
>TRBV9|18|TRBD1|.|TRBJ2-2
CASSAQIGGQGNTGELFF
TGTGCCAGCAGCGCCCAAATCGGGGGACAGGGAAACACCGGGGAGCTGTTTTTT
>TRBV2|15|.|.|TRBJ1-4
CASSGTAATNEKLFF
TGTGCCAGCAGTGGGACAGCTGCAACTAATGAAAAACTGTTTTTT
>TRBV12-2|18|.|.|TRBJ2-2
CASRLAEVSTSNTGELFF
TGTGCAAGTCGCTTAGCAGAGGTTTCAACATCGAACACCGGGGAGCTGTTTTTT
>TRBV3-1/TRBV3-2|20|TRBD2|.|TRBJ2-3
CASSQRLAGGPITYRDTQYF
TGTGCCAGCAGCCAGAGACTAGCGGGGGGGCCCATAACTTATAGGGATACGCAGTATTTT
>TRBV12-1|17|.|.|TRBJ1-2
CASSFEVPVGGAAGYTF
TGTGCCAGCAGCTTTGAGGTCCCTGTAGGGGGGGCTGCTGGCTACACCTTC
>TRBV5-6|14|.|.|TRBJ1-3
CASSQQGSGNTIYF
TGTGCCAGCAGCCAACAGGGCTCTGGAAACACCATATATTTT
>TRBV7-3|16|.|.|TRBJ2-2
CASSPGGAGNTGELFF
TGTGCCAGCAGCCCTGGGGGGGCAGGGAACACCGGGGAGCTGTTTTTT
>TRBV10-2|15|TRBD2|.|TRBJ2-2
CATRRPGGNTGELFF
TGCGCCACCAGGCGCCCGGGGGGGAACACCGGGGAGCTGTTTTTT
>TRBV4-3|15|.|.|TRBJ1-2
CASSQRTPADYGYTF
TGCGCCAGCAGCCAGAGGACTCCGGCGGACTATGGCTACACCTTC
>TRBV30|14|TRBD1|.|TRBJ1-1
CAWTFGTGYTEAFF
TGTGCCTGGACGTTCGGGACAGGGTACACTGAAGCTTTCTTT
>TRBV3-1/TRBV3-2|16|.|once|TRBJ1-2
CASSHSVLTGSNGYTF
TGTGCCAGCAGCCATTCTGTATTAACAGGGAGCAATGGCTACACCTTC
>TRBV5-1|18|TRBD1|.|TRBJ2-7
CASSQDPKQGPSTYEQYF
TGCGCCAGCAGCCAGGACCCTAAACAGGGGCCTTCGACCTACGAGCAGTACTTC
>TRBV6-5|14|TRBD1|once|TRBJ1-1
CASRSTTGSTEAFF
TGTGCCAGCAGATCAACGACAGGGTCCACTGAAGCTTTCTTT
>TRBV9|13|.|few|TRBJ1-1
CASREGLNTEAFF
TGTGCCAGCAGAGAGGGATTGAACACTGAAGCTTTCTTT
>TRBV2|15|TRBD1|.|TRBJ2-7
CASRNDGGQGKEQYF
TGTGCCAGTCGAAATGATGGGGGACAGGGGAAGGAGCAGTACTTC
>TRBV5-4|16|TRBD2|.|TRBJ2-5
CASSPGTSGGAETQYF
TGTGCCAGCAGCCCAGGGACTAGCGGGGGGGCTGAGACCCAGTACTTC
>TRBV5-1|15|.|.|TRBJ2-1
CASSPVRGAGNEQFF
TGCGCCAGCAGTCCAGTCCGGGGGGCGGGGAATGAGCAGTTCTTC